The 13 T cell receptor beta chains given below trace back to one sample, sequenced in a study of OX40 agonist ivuxolimab in advanced cancers. Clones were read by immunoSEQ multiplex PCR, and TCRdb kept only the in-frame ones, dropping some. Of over 50,000 clones listed, roughly 85% are singletons. Material: CD4+ or CD8+ T cells sorted from blood, obtained in a trial of the OX40 agonist ivuxolimab. The receptor source for this set is an adult with an advanced solid tumor such as melanoma, head and neck, liver or kidney cancer.

This sequence joins TRBV18 and TRBJ1-6; D remains unclear. The CDR3 is 15 amino acids. The V and J ends lost 3 bases and 9 bases respectively, with 15 bases between them. Germline assignment: CDR1 KGHSH and CDR2 LQKENI. The CDR3 is CASSPSETHRSPLHF. CDR3 nucleotides: TGTGCCAGCTCACCGTCCGAGACACACCGTTCACCCCTCCACTTT.

The chain is built from TRBV13 and TRBJ2-1; TRBD2 agrees at 7 bases. Trimming took 5 bases from V and 10 from J; bases not matched to a gene: 14. The CDR3 is made up of 15 amino acids. Germline V gives CDR1 PRHDT, CDR2 FYEKMQ (reference sequence). The CDR3 nucleotides read TGTGCCAGCAGCCCTCGCGGGGAGGGTTCTAGGGAGCAGTTCTTC. Translating it yields CASSPRGEGSREQFF.

The CDR3 spells CASSTGTTGELFF. In DNA form, the CDR3 reads TGTGCCAGCAGCACCGGGACTACCGGGGAGCTGTTTTTT. V usage is TRBV11-3 and J usage is TRBJ2-2, with D maybe TRBD2 (6 bases). V gave up 5 bases and J gave up 5 bases, with 9 bases separating them. The CDR3 runs to 13 residues. CDR1 is SGHNT and CDR2 is YENEEA in the germline V gene. The variable domain in full, with the rest retrieved from reference TRBV11-3 and TRBJ2-2, is EAGVVQSPRYKIIEKKQPVAFWCNPISGHNTLYWYLQNLGQGPELLIRYENEEAVDDSQLPKDRFSAERLKGVDSTLKIQPAELGDSAVYLCASSTGTTGELFFGEGSRLTVL.

This clone occurred once. The genes are TRBV28 and TRBJ2-5; D possibly corresponds to TRBD1 (5 bases). The CDR3 contains 14 residues. In germline, CDR1 is MDHEN, CDR2 SYDVKM. Trimming pared 4 bases from V and 2 bases from J, leaving 11 bases between. CDR3 amino acids: CASSSRTPQETQYF. CDR3 sequence (DNA): TGTGCCAGCAGTTCGCGGACACCTCAAGAGACCCAGTACTTC.

The V call is TRBV7-9, the J call TRBJ2-7; D gene uncertain. CDR1 and CDR2 (germline): SEHNR, FQNEAQ (reference sequence). Trimming shortened V by 1 base and J by 2 bases, and 9 bases separated the two germline ends. This CDR3 is 14 amino acids long. The CDR3 coding sequence is TGTGCCAGCAGCTTAGGCAGAACCGCCTACGAGCAGTACTTC. It encodes CASSLGRTAYEQYF. The variable domain in full, with the rest retrieved from reference TRBV7-9 and TRBJ2-7, is DTGVSQNPRHKITKRGQNVTFRCDPISEHNRLYWYRQTLGQGPEFLTYFQNEAQLEKSRLLSDRFSAERPKGSFSTLEIQRTEQGDSAMYLCASSLGRTAYEQYFGPGTRLTVT.

CDR3 coding DNA: TGTGCCAGCAGCTTAGCGCCCAGCAACCGCGGGGAGCTGTTTTTT. It encodes CASSLAPSNRGELFF. The chain is built from TRBV7-2 and TRBJ2-2, with no clear D. Germline V gives CDR1 SGHTA, CDR2 FQGNSA. The CDR3 consists of 15 residues. Trimming removed 0 bases at V and 7 bases at J, with 12 bases between.

J is TRBJ2-1 and V is TRBV5-1; weak D call: TRBD2 (6 bases). The germline V gene has CDR1 SGHRS and CDR2 YFSETQ. The CDR3 extends over 14 amino acids. V shed 4 bases and J shed 11 bases, with 19 bases lying between them. In nucleotides, the CDR3 is TGCGCCAGCAGCGCCGAGTCGGGACTCAAGAAGCAGTTCTTC. It codes for CASSAESGLKKQFF.

V gene TRBV6-6 combines with J gene TRBJ1-4; D call uncertain. CDR1 MNHNY and CDR2 SVGAGI come from the germline V gene (reference sequence). V lost 8 bases, J lost 7 bases, and 17 bases lay in between. This CDR3 is 14 amino acids long. The CDR3 DNA reads TGTGCCAGCGGTTGGAGGTCGGGGAGTGAAAAACTGTTTTTT. Its translation: CASGWRSGSEKLFF.

This clone was detected only a few times. This rearrangement joins TRBV4-2 to TRBJ2-7; no definite D call. The V end lost 0 bases, the J end lost 2 bases, and 8 bases lay between the germline ends. CDR1 is LGHNA, CDR2 YNFKEQ, per germline. The CDR3 runs 14 residues. The CDR3 sequence: CASSQDTATYEQYF. DNA for the CDR3: TGTGCCAGCAGCCAAGATACAGCGACCTACGAGCAGTACTTC.

The rearrangement links TRBV5-6 to TRBJ2-2; D unclear. Germline V gene data show CDR1 as SGHDT and CDR2 as YYEEEE. This CDR3 spans 17 amino acids. With 1 base removed from V and 2 bases from J, the gap between germline ends came to 15 bases. The CDR3 coding sequence is TGTGCCAGCAGCTTGTTGGCCCGCCAACCTAACACCGGGGAGCTGTTTTTT. Protein: CASSLLARQPNTGELFF. Using reference TRBV5-6 and TRBJ2-2 for the parts outside the CDR3, the full variable domain is DAGVTQSPTHLIKTRGQQVTLRCSPKSGHDTVSWYQQALGQGPQFIFQYYEEEERQRGNFPDRFSGHQFPNYSSELNVNALLLGDSALYLCASSLLARQPNTGELFFGEGSRLTVL.

The V gene is TRBV10-3, the J gene TRBJ1-1; D remains ambiguous. The CDR3 runs 15 residues. Trimming pared 3 bases from V and 2 bases from J, leaving 13 bases between. CDR1 and CDR2 from the germline V gene are ENHRY and SYGVKD. Written as DNA, the CDR3 is TGTGCCATCAGTGATCGTCGGGGTGATAACACTGAAGCTTTCTTT. Its protein is CAISDRRGDNTEAFF.

The chain combines TRBV19 with TRBJ2-7, with 9 positions matching TRBD2. The germline V gene encodes CDR1 LNHDA and CDR2 SQIVND (reference sequence). The trim removed 4 bases at V and 6 bases at J, leaving 7 bases unmatched. The CDR3 runs 14 residues. CDR3 nucleotide sequence: TGTGCCAGTAGTAGCGGGAGGGCCGATATCGAGCAGTACTTC. It encodes CASSSGRADIEQYF.

The genes are TRBV12-5 and TRBJ2-3; D possibly corresponds to TRBD1 (5 bases). V lost 3 bases, J lost 0 bases, and 25 bases lay in between. Germline CDR1 reads LGHNT; CDR2 reads FRNRAP. The CDR3 is 20 amino acids. CDR3 coding DNA: TGTGCTAGTGGTTTCCCAATTTGGGGCGGAGTGGGCCCTAGCACAGATACGCAGTATTTT. This gives the protein CASGFPIWGGVGPSTDTQYF.